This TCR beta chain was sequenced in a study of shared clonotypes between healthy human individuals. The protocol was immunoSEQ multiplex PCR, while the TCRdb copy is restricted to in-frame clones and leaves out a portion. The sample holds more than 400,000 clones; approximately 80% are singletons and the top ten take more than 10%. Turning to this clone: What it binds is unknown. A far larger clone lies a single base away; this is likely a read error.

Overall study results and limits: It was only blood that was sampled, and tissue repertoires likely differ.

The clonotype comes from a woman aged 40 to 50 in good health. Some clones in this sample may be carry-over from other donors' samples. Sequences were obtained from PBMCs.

As DNA, the CDR3 is TGTGCCAGCAGTGAGTCTGGGACAGGGGGATCGAGTTATGGCTACACCTTC. It encodes CASSESGTGGSSYGYTF. The chain joins TRBV2 to TRBJ1-2, with 11 positions matching TRBD1. CDR1 SNHLY and CDR2 FYNNEI come from the germline V gene. The CDR3 spans 17 residues. After removal of 3 bases from V and 5 bases from J, the junction contained 11 bases not matched to a gene.